Presented here are 9 T cell receptor beta chains from one specimen sequenced in a study of T cell repertoires in cytomegalovirus infection. TCRdb re-called the reads with MiXCR, one entry per CDR3 protein. The sample contains approximately 500,000 distinct CDR3 sequences, about 15% of which appear only once. The sample was CD8+ T cells from PBMCs. The receptors here all came from a human donor in good health (CMV status not recorded). Some clones in this sample may be carry-over from other donors' samples.

The chain joins TRBV19 to TRBJ2-1, with a weak D call TRBD1 (7 bases). The ends were cut back, 9 bases at V and 2 bases at J, with 14 bases in the middle. CDR3 length equals 14 residues. Germline V gives CDR1 LNHDA, CDR2 SQIVND (reference sequence). In DNA form, the CDR3 reads TGTGCCAGAGCCAGGGGGGTAGCCTACAATGAGCAGTTCTTC. Encoded protein: CARARGVAYNEQFF.

This clonotype was seen a handful of times. This chain joins TRBV20-1 and TRBJ2-6, with 8 positions matching TRBD1. Germline values: CDR1 DFQATT, CDR2 SNEGSKA (reference sequence). The V gene end was trimmed by 3 bases and the J gene end by 1 base; junction bases not matched to a gene: 11. This CDR3 is built from 18 residues. CDR3 bases: TGCAGTGCTAGGGCCCTCAGGGGGCGAGAATCTGGGGCCAACGTCCTGACTTTC. Translation: CSARALRGRESGANVLTF.

The chain links TRBV4-1 to TRBJ2-7; 11 nucleotides match TRBD2. The V segment lost 0 bases and the J segment 2 bases; nucleotides outside the gene matches: 6. Germline-derived CDR1 and CDR2 are MGHRA and YSYEKL. The CDR3 loop spans 17 amino acids. As DNA, the CDR3 is TGCGCCAGCAGCCAAGAGGTTATGACTAGCGGGGCCTACGAGCAGTACTTC. It encodes CASSQEVMTSGAYEQYF.

This rearrangement joins TRBV20-1 to TRBJ2-1, with TRBD2 matching over 7 bases. Germline values: CDR1 DFQATT, CDR2 SNEGSKA (reference sequence). CDR3 size: 16 residues. V lost 1 base to trimming and J lost 1 base; unmatched junction nucleotides: 7. The CDR3 nucleotides are TGCAGTGCTAGAGGCAGCGGGGCCTATTCCTACAATGAGCAGTTCTTC. This codes for CSARGSGAYSYNEQFF.

This clonotype was recorded many times. J is TRBJ1-4 and V is TRBV10-3; 8 nucleotides agree with TRBD1. The CDR3 loop spans 17 amino acids. Germline V gene lookup returns CDR1 ENHRY and CDR2 SYGVKD. The ends lost 10 bases at V and 2 bases at J; junction bases unmatched: 15. The CDR3 here is CATWTGKSLATNEKLFF. DNA of the CDR3: TGTGCCACCTGGACAGGGAAGAGCCTGGCGACTAATGAAAAACTGTTTTTT.

To note about this clonotype: At one boundary the junction diverges from the germline segment, which might be a read error. DNA of the CDR3: TGTGCCCGCAGCTTAGGCGGGAGGGGAGAGACCCAGTACTTC. The encoded protein is CARSLGGRGETQYF. The chain employs TRBV13 and TRBJ2-5; 9 bases fit TRBD2. Germline V lookup: CDR1 PRHDT, CDR2 FYEKMQ (reference sequence). This CDR3 is built from 14 residues.

This clonotype was detected ten times or more. This chain links TRBV7-9 with TRBJ1-1; the match to TRBD1 covers 7 bases. Trimming cost V 5 bases and J 6 bases; bases outside gene matches: 12. The CDR3 runs 15 residues. Looked up from germline, CDR1 is SEHNR and CDR2 is FQNEAQ (reference sequence). The CDR3 region has the DNA TGTGCCAGCAGCGATTCCAGGGGGAGAGCGGCTGAAGCTTTCTTT. It is translated as CASSDSRGRAAEAFF.

This clonotype was detected ten times or more. The chain recombines TRBV6-6 with TRBJ2-2; unclear D gene. The CDR3 runs to 12 residues. Between the trimmed V and J ends, which lost 6 bases and 6 bases, there was a span of 8 bases. Germline values: CDR1 MNHNY, CDR2 SVGAGI (reference sequence). The CDR3 DNA reads TGTGCCAGCAGCCTGACGGCCGGGGAGCTGTTTTTT. Its translation is CASSLTAGELFF.

There are a few counts of this clonotype. The rearrangement links TRBV5-1 to TRBJ2-1; TRBD2 aligns across 7 bases. Germline assignment: CDR1 SGHRS and CDR2 YFSETQ. CDR3 length: 12 amino acids. Losses at the gene ends were 4 bases for V and 8 bases for J; bases not matched to a gene: 3. For the CDR3, the DNA is TGCGCCAGCAGCGTGAGCGGGGATGAGCAGTTCTTC. Its translation is CASSVSGDEQFF.